A selection of T cell receptor beta chains follows, all from one sample in a study of long-term antiretroviral therapy in people with HIV. The protocol was immunoSEQ multiplex PCR, while the TCRdb copy is restricted to in-frame clones and leaves out a portion. This sample carries approximately 25,000 clones, over 90% of them seen once, and the ten largest clones take over 9%. The starting material was unsorted PBMCs, obtained 7.6 years after starting antiretroviral therapy. Receptors originate from a middle-aged woman with HIV. Each CDR3 is given with its conserved first and last residue. The order of the fields is CDR3 length, D gene, V gene, J gene, clone size, CDR3 protein, CDR3 DNA. The D gene is left open where the match is weak. Size is stated for part of the rows, as once, few or many counts, or as a class when the clone is expanded.

CDR3 length: 15
D gene: -
V gene: TRBV7-8
J gene: TRBJ2-2
clone size: once
CDR3 protein: CGGDPRPVTTGELFF
CDR3 DNA: TGTGGAGGGGACCCCCGACCGGTTACGACCGGGGAGCTGTTTTTT

CDR3 length: 14
D gene: -
V gene: TRBV9
J gene: TRBJ1-1
clone size: -
CDR3 protein: CASSVQGSDTEAFF
CDR3 DNA: TGTGCCAGCAGCGTACAGGGAAGCGACACTGAAGCTTTCTTT

CDR3 length: 16
D gene: TRBD1
V gene: TRBV9
J gene: TRBJ1-6
clone size: -
CDR3 protein: CASSVGTGREGSPLHF
CDR3 DNA: TGTGCCAGCAGCGTTGGGACAGGGCGAGAAGGATCACCCCTCCACTTT

CDR3 length: 16
D gene: TRBD1
V gene: TRBV14
J gene: TRBJ2-7
clone size: -
CDR3 protein: CASSQGYGTGSYEQYF
CDR3 DNA: TGTGCCAGCAGCCAAGGGTACGGGACAGGGTCCTACGAGCAGTACTTC

CDR3 length: 15
D gene: TRBD2
V gene: TRBV15
J gene: TRBJ2-1
clone size: -
CDR3 protein: CATSIWTSGANEQFF
CDR3 DNA: TGTGCCACCAGCATTTGGACTAGCGGGGCGAATGAGCAGTTCTTC

CDR3 length: 16
D gene: -
V gene: TRBV6-5
J gene: TRBJ1-3
clone size: -
CDR3 protein: CASSYGSLWEGNTIYF
CDR3 DNA: TGTGCCAGCAGTTACGGCAGCCTTTGGGAGGGAAACACCATATATTTT

CDR3 length: 11
D gene: -
V gene: TRBV30
J gene: TRBJ2-3
clone size: -
CDR3 protein: CAWGKGDTQYF
CDR3 DNA: TGTGCCTGGGGGAAGGGAGACACGCAGTATTTT

CDR3 length: 14
D gene: TRBD1
V gene: TRBV7-2
J gene: TRBJ2-3
clone size: -
CDR3 protein: CASSPDRGTDTQYF
CDR3 DNA: TGTGCCAGCAGCCCGGACAGGGGGACAGATACGCAGTATTTT

CDR3 length: 11
D gene: -
V gene: TRBV20-1
J gene: TRBJ2-3
clone size: -
CDR3 protein: CSAPSTDTQYF
CDR3 DNA: TGCAGTGCTCCGAGCACAGATACGCAGTATTTT

CDR3 length: 14
D gene: TRBD1
V gene: TRBV5-4
J gene: TRBJ1-1
clone size: -
CDR3 protein: CASSFEDRGTEAFF
CDR3 DNA: TGTGCCAGCAGCTTTGAGGACAGGGGAACTGAAGCTTTCTTT

CDR3 length: 13
D gene: -
V gene: TRBV5-1
J gene: TRBJ1-6
clone size: -
CDR3 protein: CASKTGYNSPLHF
CDR3 DNA: TGCGCCAGCAAGACAGGTTATAATTCACCCCTCCACTTT

CDR3 length: 19
D gene: TRBD2
V gene: TRBV15
J gene: TRBJ2-3
clone size: -
CDR3 protein: CATSQFRTGTSGGRDTQYF
CDR3 DNA: TGTGCCACCAGCCAATTCCGGACCGGGACTAGCGGGGGGAGGGATACGCAGTATTTT

CDR3 length: 14
D gene: -
V gene: TRBV7-9
J gene: TRBJ1-1
clone size: -
CDR3 protein: CASSLTGLGAEAFF
CDR3 DNA: TGTGCCAGCAGCCTTACCGGACTAGGGGCTGAAGCTTTCTTT

CDR3 length: 16
D gene: -
V gene: TRBV7-9
J gene: TRBJ1-3
clone size: -
CDR3 protein: CASSLMGASPGNTIYF
CDR3 DNA: TGTGCCAGCAGCTTAATGGGGGCATCCCCTGGAAACACCATATATTTT

CDR3 length: 16
D gene: -
V gene: TRBV13
J gene: TRBJ1-2
clone size: -
CDR3 protein: CASSSRQALSPYGYTF
CDR3 DNA: TGTGCCAGCAGCTCCAGACAGGCCCTTAGCCCCTATGGCTACACCTTC

CDR3 length: 16
D gene: TRBD2
V gene: TRBV5-1
J gene: TRBJ2-3
clone size: -
CDR3 protein: CASSLAQRGGTDTQYF
CDR3 DNA: TGCGCCAGCAGCTTGGCCCAGCGGGGGGGGACAGATACGCAGTATTTT

CDR3 length: 15
D gene: TRBD2
V gene: TRBV7-2
J gene: TRBJ2-3
clone size: -
CDR3 protein: CASRVSGGAHDTQYF
CDR3 DNA: TGTGCCAGCAGGGTTAGCGGGGGGGCCCACGATACGCAGTATTTT

CDR3 length: 15
D gene: TRBD2
V gene: TRBV7-8
J gene: TRBJ2-5
clone size: -
CDR3 protein: CASSLGTSGPRAQYF
CDR3 DNA: TGTGCCAGCAGCTTAGGGACTAGCGGGCCCAGGGCCCAGTACTTC

CDR3 length: 14
D gene: -
V gene: TRBV4-3
J gene: TRBJ2-7
clone size: -
CDR3 protein: CASSQDSRSYEQYF
CDR3 DNA: TGCGCCAGCAGCCAAGATTCCAGGAGCTACGAGCAGTACTTC

CDR3 length: 15
D gene: -
V gene: TRBV18
J gene: TRBJ1-1
clone size: -
CDR3 protein: CASSPPGGGGTEAFF
CDR3 DNA: TGTGCCAGCTCACCCCCGGGGGGGGGCGGGACTGAAGCTTTCTTT

CDR3 length: 17
D gene: -
V gene: TRBV7-2
J gene: TRBJ2-3
clone size: -
CDR3 protein: CASSLAKGGPPVDTQYF
CDR3 DNA: TGTGCCAGCAGCTTAGCGAAGGGGGGACCTCCGGTAGATACGCAGTATTTT

CDR3 length: 14
D gene: TRBD1
V gene: TRBV7-9
J gene: TRBJ2-7
clone size: -
CDR3 protein: CASSASGQGYEQYF
CDR3 DNA: TGTGCCAGCAGCGCATCGGGACAGGGTTACGAGCAGTACTTC

CDR3 length: 14
D gene: TRBD2
V gene: TRBV5-1
J gene: TRBJ2-7
clone size: -
CDR3 protein: CASSSGGGSYEQYF
CDR3 DNA: TGCGCCAGCAGCTCGGGAGGGGGCTCCTACGAGCAGTACTTC

CDR3 length: 16
D gene: -
V gene: TRBV2
J gene: TRBJ1-2
clone size: -
CDR3 protein: CASTYPFDKVDYGYTF
CDR3 DNA: TGTGCCAGCACCTACCCCTTCGACAAGGTTGACTATGGCTACACCTTC

CDR3 length: 13
D gene: -
V gene: TRBV7-2
J gene: TRBJ1-1
clone size: once
CDR3 protein: CASRIGRDTEAFF
CDR3 DNA: TGTGCCAGCAGGATTGGAAGGGACACTGAAGCTTTCTTT

CDR3 length: 15
D gene: -
V gene: TRBV7-6
J gene: TRBJ1-1
clone size: -
CDR3 protein: CASSLAGWGNTEAFF
CDR3 DNA: TGTGCCAGCAGCTTGGCCGGGTGGGGGAACACTGAAGCTTTCTTT

CDR3 length: 12
D gene: -
V gene: TRBV7-2
J gene: TRBJ2-2
clone size: -
CDR3 protein: CASSLYGGELFF
CDR3 DNA: TGTGCCAGCAGCTTATACGGCGGGGAGCTGTTTTTT

CDR3 length: 14
D gene: TRBD1
V gene: TRBV5-1
J gene: TRBJ2-7
clone size: -
CDR3 protein: CASSPLTGAYEQYF
CDR3 DNA: TGCGCCAGCAGCCCTTTGACAGGGGCCTACGAGCAGTACTTC

CDR3 length: 15
D gene: TRBD1
V gene: TRBV19
J gene: TRBJ1-2
clone size: -
CDR3 protein: CASSMHRTGAFGYTF
CDR3 DNA: TGTGCCAGTAGTATGCACCGGACAGGGGCATTTGGCTACACCTTC

CDR3 length: 15
D gene: -
V gene: TRBV6-5
J gene: TRBJ1-4
clone size: -
CDR3 protein: CASIKAPATNEKLFF
CDR3 DNA: TGTGCCAGCATCAAGGCGCCGGCAACTAATGAAAAACTGTTTTTT

CDR3 length: 15
D gene: TRBD2
V gene: TRBV7-2
J gene: TRBJ2-1
clone size: once
CDR3 protein: CASSLDSGAYNEQFF
CDR3 DNA: TGTGCCAGCAGCTTAGACAGCGGGGCCTACAATGAGCAGTTCTTC

CDR3 length: 14
D gene: -
V gene: TRBV30
J gene: TRBJ2-7
clone size: -
CDR3 protein: CAWSDGRYSYEQYF
CDR3 DNA: TGTGCCTGGAGTGATGGGAGATACTCCTACGAGCAGTACTTC

CDR3 length: 12
D gene: -
V gene: TRBV16
J gene: TRBJ1-1
clone size: -
CDR3 protein: CASSQWGGEAFF
CDR3 DNA: TGTGCCAGCAGCCAATGGGGCGGTGAAGCTTTCTTT

CDR3 length: 15
D gene: TRBD2
V gene: TRBV6-5
J gene: TRBJ2-2
clone size: -
CDR3 protein: CASTTQRGVTGELFF
CDR3 DNA: TGTGCCAGCACCACCCAGCGGGGTGTCACCGGGGAGCTGTTTTTT

CDR3 length: 15
D gene: -
V gene: TRBV5-1
J gene: TRBJ2-5
clone size: -
CDR3 protein: CASSLEWGASGAQYF
CDR3 DNA: TGCGCCAGCAGCTTGGAGTGGGGGGCGAGCGGGGCCCAGTACTTC

CDR3 length: 13
D gene: TRBD1
V gene: TRBV25-1
J gene: TRBJ1-6
clone size: -
CDR3 protein: CASKTGNNSPLHF
CDR3 DNA: TGTGCCAGCAAGACAGGGAATAATTCACCCCTCCACTTT

CDR3 length: 13
D gene: -
V gene: TRBV30
J gene: TRBJ2-1
clone size: -
CDR3 protein: CASNRGGNNEQFF
CDR3 DNA: TGTGCCTCCAACAGGGGGGGAAACAATGAGCAGTTCTTC

CDR3 length: 16
D gene: TRBD1
V gene: TRBV19
J gene: TRBJ2-1
clone size: -
CDR3 protein: CASSIVGTGYRNEQFF
CDR3 DNA: TGTGCCAGTAGTATAGTCGGGACAGGGTATCGCAATGAGCAGTTCTTC